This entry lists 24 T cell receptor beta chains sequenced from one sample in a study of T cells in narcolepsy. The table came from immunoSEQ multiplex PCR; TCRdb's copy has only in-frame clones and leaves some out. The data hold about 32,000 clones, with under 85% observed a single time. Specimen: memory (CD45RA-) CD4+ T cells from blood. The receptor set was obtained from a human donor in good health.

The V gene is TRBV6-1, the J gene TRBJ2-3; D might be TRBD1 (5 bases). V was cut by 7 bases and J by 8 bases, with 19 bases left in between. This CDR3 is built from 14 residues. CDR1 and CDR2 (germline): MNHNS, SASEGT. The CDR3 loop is CASNDPPPRVTQYF. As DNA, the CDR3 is TGTGCCAGCAACGACCCCCCTCCCAGGGTTACGCAGTATTTT.

The DNA of the CDR3 is TGTGCCATCAGATCTTTAGACAGTGAGACTGAGCAGTTCTTC. It translates to CAIRSLDSETEQFF. The V gene is TRBV10-3, the J gene TRBJ2-1; maybe TRBD1 (5 bases). Germline V gene sequence: CDR1 ENHRY, CDR2 SYGVKD. V was trimmed by 6 bases and J by 9 bases, leaving 18 bases between them. This CDR3 has 14 residues.

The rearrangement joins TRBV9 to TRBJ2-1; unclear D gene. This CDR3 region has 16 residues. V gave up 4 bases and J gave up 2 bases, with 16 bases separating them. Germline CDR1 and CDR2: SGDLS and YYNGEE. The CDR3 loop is CASSSGVKAAYNEQFF. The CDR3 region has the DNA TGTGCCAGCAGCTCCGGAGTAAAGGCCGCCTACAATGAGCAGTTCTTC.

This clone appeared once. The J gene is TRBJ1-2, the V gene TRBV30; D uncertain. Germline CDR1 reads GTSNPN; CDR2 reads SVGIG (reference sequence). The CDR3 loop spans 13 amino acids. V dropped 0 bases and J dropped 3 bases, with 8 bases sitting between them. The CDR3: CAWSVPGYYGYTF. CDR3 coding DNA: TGTGCCTGGAGTGTCCCCGGTTACTATGGCTACACCTTC.

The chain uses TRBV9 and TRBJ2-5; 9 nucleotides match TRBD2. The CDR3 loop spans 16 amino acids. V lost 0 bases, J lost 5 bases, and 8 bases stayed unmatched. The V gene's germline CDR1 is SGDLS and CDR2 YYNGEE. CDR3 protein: CASSVAVAGGLETQYF. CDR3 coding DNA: TGTGCCAGCAGCGTAGCTGTTGCGGGAGGGCTCGAGACCCAGTACTTC.

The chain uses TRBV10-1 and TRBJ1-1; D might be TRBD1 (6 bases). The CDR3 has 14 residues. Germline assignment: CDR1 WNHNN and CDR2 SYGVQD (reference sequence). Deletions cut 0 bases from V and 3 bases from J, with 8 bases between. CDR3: CASSESGGDTEAFF. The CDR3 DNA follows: TGCGCCAGCAGTGAGTCGGGGGGCGACACTGAAGCTTTCTTT.

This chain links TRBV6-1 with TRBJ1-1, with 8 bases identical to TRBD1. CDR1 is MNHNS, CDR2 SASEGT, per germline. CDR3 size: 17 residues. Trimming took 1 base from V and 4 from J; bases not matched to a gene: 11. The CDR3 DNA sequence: TGTGCCAGCAGTGAAGGTCGTCGTTTAACAGGGGGCACTGAAGCTTTCTTT. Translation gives CASSEGRRLTGGTEAFF.

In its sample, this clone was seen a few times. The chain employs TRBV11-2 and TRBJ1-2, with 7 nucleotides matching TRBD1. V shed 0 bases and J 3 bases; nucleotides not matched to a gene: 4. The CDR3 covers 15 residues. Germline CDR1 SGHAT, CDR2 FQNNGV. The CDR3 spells CASSLDRRGDYGYTF. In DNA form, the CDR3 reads TGTGCCAGCAGCTTAGATCGCAGGGGGGACTATGGCTACACCTTC.

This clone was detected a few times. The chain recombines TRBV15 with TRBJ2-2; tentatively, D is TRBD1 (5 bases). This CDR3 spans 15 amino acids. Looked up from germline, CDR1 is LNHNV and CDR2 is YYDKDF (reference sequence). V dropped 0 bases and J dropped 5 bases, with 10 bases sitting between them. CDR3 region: CATSRDPRETGELFF. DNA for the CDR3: TGTGCCACCAGCAGAGATCCCAGGGAAACCGGGGAGCTGTTTTTT.

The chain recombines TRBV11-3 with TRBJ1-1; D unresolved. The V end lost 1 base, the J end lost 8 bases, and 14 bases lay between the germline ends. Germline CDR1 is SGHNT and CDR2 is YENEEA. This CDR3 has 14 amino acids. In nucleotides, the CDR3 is TGTGCCAGCAGCTTAGGCCCGACACGGAGAGAAGCTTTCTTT. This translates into CASSLGPTRREAFF.

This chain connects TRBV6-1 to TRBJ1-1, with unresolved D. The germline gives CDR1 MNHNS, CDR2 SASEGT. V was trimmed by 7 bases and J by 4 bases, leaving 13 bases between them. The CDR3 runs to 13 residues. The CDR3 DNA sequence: TGTGCCAGCACCCTAAGGTTTGGCACTGAAGCTTTCTTT. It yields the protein CASTLRFGTEAFF.

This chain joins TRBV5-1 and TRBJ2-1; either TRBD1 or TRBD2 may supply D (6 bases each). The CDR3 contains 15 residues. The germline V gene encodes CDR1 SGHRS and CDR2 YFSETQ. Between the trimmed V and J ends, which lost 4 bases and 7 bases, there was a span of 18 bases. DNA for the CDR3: TGCGCCAGCAGCACGGTAGGGGGGCTGGGGAATGAGCAGTTCTTC. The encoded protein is CASSTVGGLGNEQFF.

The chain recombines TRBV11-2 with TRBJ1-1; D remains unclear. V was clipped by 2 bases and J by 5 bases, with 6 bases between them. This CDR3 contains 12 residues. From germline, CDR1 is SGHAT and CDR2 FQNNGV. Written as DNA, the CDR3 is TGTGCCAGCAGCTTAATTGGAACTGAAGCTTTCTTT. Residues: CASSLIGTEAFF.

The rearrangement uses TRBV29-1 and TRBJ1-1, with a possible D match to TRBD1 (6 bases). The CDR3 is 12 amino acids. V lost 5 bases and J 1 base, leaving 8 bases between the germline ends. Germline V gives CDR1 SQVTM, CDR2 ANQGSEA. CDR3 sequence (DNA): TGCAGCGTTAAAGGGGGGAACACTGAAGCTTTCTTT. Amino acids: CSVKGGNTEAFF.

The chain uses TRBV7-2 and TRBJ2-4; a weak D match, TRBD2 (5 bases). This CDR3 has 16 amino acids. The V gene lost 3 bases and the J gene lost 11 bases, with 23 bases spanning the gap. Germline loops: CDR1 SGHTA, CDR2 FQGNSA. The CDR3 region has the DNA TGTGCCAGCAGCTTCCCGCCGTGGAAGGATGCCGGGGTTCAGTACTTC. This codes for CASSFPPWKDAGVQYF.

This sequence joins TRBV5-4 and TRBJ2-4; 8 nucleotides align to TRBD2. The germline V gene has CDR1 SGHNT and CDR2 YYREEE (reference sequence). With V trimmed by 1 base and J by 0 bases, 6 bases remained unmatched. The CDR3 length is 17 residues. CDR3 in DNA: TGTGCCAGCAGCTTGCTTACGGGAGGGGCAGCCAAAAACATTCAGTACTTC. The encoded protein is CASSLLTGGAAKNIQYF.

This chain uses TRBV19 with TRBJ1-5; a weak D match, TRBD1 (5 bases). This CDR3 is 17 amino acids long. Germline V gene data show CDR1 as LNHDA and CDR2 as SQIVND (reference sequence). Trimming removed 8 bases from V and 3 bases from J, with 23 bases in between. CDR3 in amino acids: CASSIEGNWYDNQPQHF. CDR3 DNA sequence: TGTGCCAGTTCAATCGAGGGGAATTGGTATGACAATCAGCCCCAGCATTTT.

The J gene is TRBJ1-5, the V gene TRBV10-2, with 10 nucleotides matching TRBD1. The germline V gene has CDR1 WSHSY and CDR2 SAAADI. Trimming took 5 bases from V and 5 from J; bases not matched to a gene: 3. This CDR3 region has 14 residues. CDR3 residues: CASSIGTGDQPQHF. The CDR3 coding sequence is TGCGCCAGCAGTATCGGGACAGGGGATCAGCCCCAGCATTTT.

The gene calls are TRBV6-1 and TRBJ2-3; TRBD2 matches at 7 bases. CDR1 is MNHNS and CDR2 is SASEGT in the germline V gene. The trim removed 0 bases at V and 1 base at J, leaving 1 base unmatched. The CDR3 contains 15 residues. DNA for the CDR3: TGTGCCAGCAGTGAAGCGACTAGCCGCACAGATACGCAGTATTTT. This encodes CASSEATSRTDTQYF.

The CDR3 DNA is TGTGCCAGCAGTTTCCGGGGGTTTGGGAATCAGCCCCAGCATTTT. This translates into CASSFRGFGNQPQHF. The rearrangement links TRBV27 to TRBJ1-5; D might be TRBD1 (5 bases). Looked up from germline, CDR1 is MNHEY and CDR2 is SMNVEV (reference sequence). The length of the CDR3 is 15 residues. Between the trimmed V and J ends, which lost 3 bases and 4 bases, there was a span of 13 bases.

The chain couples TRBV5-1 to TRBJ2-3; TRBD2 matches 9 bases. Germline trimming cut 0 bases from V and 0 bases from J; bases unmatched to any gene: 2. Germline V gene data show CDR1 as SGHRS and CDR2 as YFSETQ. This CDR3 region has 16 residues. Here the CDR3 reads CASSLGLAASTDTQYF. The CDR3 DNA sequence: TGCGCCAGCAGCTTGGGACTAGCGGCCAGCACAGATACGCAGTATTTT.

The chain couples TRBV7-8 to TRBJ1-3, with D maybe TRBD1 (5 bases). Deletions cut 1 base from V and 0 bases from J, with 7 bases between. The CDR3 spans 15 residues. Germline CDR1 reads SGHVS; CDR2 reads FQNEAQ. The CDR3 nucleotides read TGTGCCAGCAGCTTAGGGACAACCTCTGGAAACACCATATATTTT. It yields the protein CASSLGTTSGNTIYF.

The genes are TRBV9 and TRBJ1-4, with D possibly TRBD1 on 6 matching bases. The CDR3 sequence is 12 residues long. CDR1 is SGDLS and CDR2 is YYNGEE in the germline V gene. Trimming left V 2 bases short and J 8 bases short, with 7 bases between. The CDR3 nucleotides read TGTGCCAGCAGCGTTCAGGGGGAAAAACTGTTTTTT. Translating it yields CASSVQGEKLFF.

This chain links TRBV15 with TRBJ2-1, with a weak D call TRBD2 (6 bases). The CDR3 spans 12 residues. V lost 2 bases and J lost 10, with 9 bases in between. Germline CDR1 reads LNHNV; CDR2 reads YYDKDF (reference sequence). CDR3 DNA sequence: TGTGCCACCAGCAGATCCCTAGCGGAGCAGTTCTTC. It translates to CATSRSLAEQFF.